These 6 T cell receptor beta chains came from one sample sequenced in a study of long-term antiretroviral therapy in people with HIV. Researchers report immunoSEQ v3.0 was run at survey level. Some clones are missing from TCRdb's copy, which holds only in-frame ones; the method was immunoSEQ multiplex PCR. The table includes about 20,000 clones, 80% detected once. Source: unsorted PBMCs, taken 0.2 years after starting antiretroviral therapy. Receptor source: a woman aged 40-49 years with HIV.

This clone is medium-sized in the sample. The rearrangement uses TRBV7-9 and TRBJ1-3; TRBD1 is a possible D gene (5 bases). Germline V gene data show CDR1 as SEHNR and CDR2 as FQNEAQ (reference sequence). The CDR3 totals 14 residues. Trimming shortened V by 3 bases and J by 4 bases, and 10 bases separated the two germline ends. The chain's CDR3 is CASSLQGAGNTIYF. As DNA, the CDR3 is TGTGCCAGCAGCTTGCAGGGCGCAGGAAACACCATATATTTT.

This sequence joins TRBV6-5 and TRBJ1-5; 7 bases line up with TRBD1. V shed 5 bases and J 5 bases; nucleotides not matched to a gene: 9. CDR3 length: 15 residues. Looked up from germline, CDR1 is MNHEY and CDR2 is SVGAGI. The CDR3 coding sequence is TGTGCCAGCAGTCTCCGTATGGACAGGTATCAGCCCCAGCATTTT. Encoded protein: CASSLRMDRYQPQHF.

The rearrangement links TRBV7-8 to TRBJ1-1; unclear D gene. The V end lost 1 base, the J end lost 1 base, and 10 bases lay between the germline ends. The CDR3 runs to 15 residues. Per the germline V gene, CDR1 is SGHVS and CDR2 is FQNEAQ. The CDR3 spells CASSLVHGTNTEAFF. CDR3 coding DNA: TGTGCCAGCAGCTTAGTTCACGGTACGAACACTGAAGCTTTCTTT.

This clone turned up a few times. The rearrangement uses TRBV6-5 and TRBJ2-1; 7 bases agree with TRBD1. V was pared by 2 bases and J by 9 bases, with 10 bases of the junction left unmatched. The germline V gene has CDR1 MNHEY and CDR2 SVGAGI. The CDR3 has 15 residues. The DNA of the CDR3 is TGTGCCAGCAGTTACCAACCGAACAGGGGAAGTGAGCAGTTCTTC. Translation gives CASSYQPNRGSEQFF.

This clone was observed a single time. J is TRBJ1-6 and V is TRBV21-1; the D call TRBD1 from the table was never checked on the DNA. TRBV21-1 is described as a pseudogene. CDR3 length equals 16 residues. DNA of the CDR3: TGTGCCAGCAGCAAAGTAAGCAGGCATCCTAATTCACCCCTCCACTTT. This sequence encodes CASSKVSRHPNSPLHF.

This clone has only a few counts. The chain joins TRBV27 to TRBJ1-4; D uncertain. V was trimmed by 6 bases and J by 6 bases, leaving 14 bases between them. The CDR3 runs to 14 residues. Per germline, CDR1 MNHEY and CDR2 SMNVEV (reference sequence). The CDR3 protein is CASSPTAGDEKLFF. The CDR3 DNA follows: TGTGCCAGCAGCCCGACCGCCGGCGATGAAAAACTGTTTTTT.